This T cell receptor beta chain was captured by sequencing in a study of siplizumab effects on memory and regulatory T cells (dated by TCRdb to between 2018 and 2021). Context from the whole study: The study looked at the effect of siplizumab, an anti-CD2 antibody, on alloreactive T-cell subsets in allogeneic mixed lymphocyte reactions made from human PBMCs.

What the work shows at the level of the full study, not this receptor alone: The suppressive function of proliferating Tregs from siplizumab cultures was not functionally confirmed. Siplizumab significantly lowered the cumulative frequency of alloreactive sequences that could be traced to unstimulated CD4+ memory T cells. About 80-96% of proliferating CD4+ or CD8+ clones could not be given a naive or memory phenotype. In reactions with siplizumab, an average of about 62% of mappable alloreactive CD4+ clones were Treg-derived, compared with around 30% in control reactions. Sequences below about 10^-5 frequency were poorly captured, so only a minor fraction of alloreactive clones could be mapped to unstimulated subsets. Unstimulated naive T cells appeared more diverse than memory T cells, and naive cells seemed to contribute substantially to the alloresponse.

The receptor library was made with the immunoSEQ multiplex PCR assay. The deep sequencing platform assayed around 10^5 TCR templates per sample. Genomic DNA extracted from sorted T cells was the material used for TCRbeta CDR3 sequencing. The study's processing was this. Clonal analysis of TCRbeta CDR3 data was done in the R programming language. Comparing unstimulated samples against CFSE-low samples taken after the reaction was how alloreactive CD4+ and CD8+ clones were defined. Regulatory or non-regulatory origin was assigned to alloreactive CD4+ clones by matching of sequences to sorted unstimulated Treg and non-Treg repertoires. In TCRdb, the immuneACCESS table is reduced to in-frame sequences with V and J assigned. These tables do not hold every clone; where another copy was compared, an unresolved V gene accounts for under half, and the others remain unexplained. V, J and clone size are taken as reported in that table, and D and trimming were inferred from the DNA itself. Counted in this sample were 90,000 to 95,000 clones; approximately 94% of them appeared once. The top ten clonotypes cover around 6.5% of the sample.

Sorted unstimulated T cells, along with proliferating T cells recovered from mixed lymphocyte reactions, underwent TCRbeta CDR3 sequencing. Fresh whole blood from 9 to 11 HLA-typed healthy donors was used as the source from which PBMCs were isolated. According to the germline V gene, CDR1 reads SQVTM and CDR2 reads ANQGSEA. The CDR3 starts with the cysteine, ends with the phenylalanine, and has 14 residues. Only the CDR3 region is kept as DNA, spanning 42 bases read in frame from base 1. V trim: 4 bases; J trim: 6 bases; unmatched bases: 6. On this clone itself: What this receptor recognizes is not known. It has no much larger one-base neighbor in the sample; base qualities were not kept.

The chain is assembled from TRBV29-1 and TRBJ2-2; 9 of the junction bases match TRBD1. The sequence came from a human donor in good health. The sequenced sample consisted of CD8+ T cells sorted from blood. The base sequence is TGCAGCGTTGCCGGGACAGGGTCCCCCGGGGAGCTGTTTTTT. Translated, it reads CSVAGTGSPGELFF.